This T cell receptor (beta chain) was identified during a study of molecular identifiers for immune sequencing clone quantification. Study-level points and caveats: Single-cell amounts of spiked Jurkat TCR RNA were reportedly detectable among 950,000 to 1,000,000 naive cells. Effector cells kept over 98% of their molecules in clones above 20 RNA copies, while naive cells kept under 1% there.

A note on this clonotype: Its antigen is as yet unknown.

This CDR3 is 17 amino acids long. CDR1 and CDR2 from the germline V gene are SEHNR and FQNEAQ (reference sequence). Trimming cost V 3 bases and J 7 bases; bases outside gene matches: 17. Each CDR3 protein gets one entry after TCRdb re-called the PCR reads with MiXCR. In the table there are about 640,000 distinct CDR3 sequences, 15% to 20% of which are singletons. The J gene is TRBJ2-5, the V gene TRBV7-9; 7 bases line up with TRBD2. Sequenced material: naive CD8+ T cells from blood, with Jurkat cell RNA spiked in. As for subset: FACS-sorted CD8+CD4-CCR7+CD45RA+ naive T cells. The receptor's source is a human donor in good health. Some libraries in this study had Jurkat cell RNA spiked in. CDR3 residues: CASSFGIAGGSWGTQYF. The DNA of the CDR3 is TGTGCCAGCAGCTTCGGAATAGCGGGCGGCTCGTGGGGGACCCAGTACTTC.